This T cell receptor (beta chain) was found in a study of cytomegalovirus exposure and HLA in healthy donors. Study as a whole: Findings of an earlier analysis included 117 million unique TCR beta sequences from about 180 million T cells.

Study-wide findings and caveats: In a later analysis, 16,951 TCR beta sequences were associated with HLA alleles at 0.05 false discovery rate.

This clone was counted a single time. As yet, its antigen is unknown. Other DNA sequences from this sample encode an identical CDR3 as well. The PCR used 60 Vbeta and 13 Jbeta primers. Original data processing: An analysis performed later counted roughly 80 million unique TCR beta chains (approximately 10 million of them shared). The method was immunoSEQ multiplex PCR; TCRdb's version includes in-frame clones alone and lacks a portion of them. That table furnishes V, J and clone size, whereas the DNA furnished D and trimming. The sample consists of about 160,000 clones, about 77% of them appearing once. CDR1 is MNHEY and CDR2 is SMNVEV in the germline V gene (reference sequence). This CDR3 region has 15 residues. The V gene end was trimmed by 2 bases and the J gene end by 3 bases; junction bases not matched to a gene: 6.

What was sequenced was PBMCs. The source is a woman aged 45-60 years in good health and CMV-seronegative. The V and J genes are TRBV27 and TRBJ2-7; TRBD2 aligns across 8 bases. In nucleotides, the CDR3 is TGTGCCAGCAGTTTAGGTCTAGCGGGTGGCTACGAGCAGTACTTC. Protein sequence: CASSLGLAGGYEQYF.